This T cell receptor (beta chain) was observed in a study of cytomegalovirus exposure and HLA in healthy donors. Study-level background: Unique TCRs numbering 75 million to 95 million, obtained from HLA-typed donors, made up an early data release. Of all 400 or so donors who were genotyped, roughly 81% belonged to the Caucasian-associated ancestry cluster. General observations from the study: Later analysis demonstrated an association between a missense DCLRE1C variant and TCR beta V- and J-gene trimming.

The PCR ran on 60 Vbeta and 13 Jbeta primers. Here immunoSEQ multiplex PCR was the method, and the copy in TCRdb shows in-frame clones only, minus some. The sample has around 100,000 clones, about 70% seen once; the top ten hold about 1.9%. CDR1 GTSNPN and CDR2 SVGIG come from the germline V gene (reference sequence). This CDR3 is built from 14 residues. Unmatched junction bases numbered 1, after V lost 0 bases and J lost 0 bases. This clone was detected once. The antigen is unknown. The rearrangement joins TRBV30 to TRBJ1-1; TRBD1 matches 7 bases. Source material: PBMCs. The receptor was derived from a woman in her thirties or forties in good health and CMV-seronegative. CDR3 DNA sequence: TGTGCCTGGAGTGTAGGGACAGTGAACACTGAAGCTTTCTTT. It specifies CAWSVGTVNTEAFF.